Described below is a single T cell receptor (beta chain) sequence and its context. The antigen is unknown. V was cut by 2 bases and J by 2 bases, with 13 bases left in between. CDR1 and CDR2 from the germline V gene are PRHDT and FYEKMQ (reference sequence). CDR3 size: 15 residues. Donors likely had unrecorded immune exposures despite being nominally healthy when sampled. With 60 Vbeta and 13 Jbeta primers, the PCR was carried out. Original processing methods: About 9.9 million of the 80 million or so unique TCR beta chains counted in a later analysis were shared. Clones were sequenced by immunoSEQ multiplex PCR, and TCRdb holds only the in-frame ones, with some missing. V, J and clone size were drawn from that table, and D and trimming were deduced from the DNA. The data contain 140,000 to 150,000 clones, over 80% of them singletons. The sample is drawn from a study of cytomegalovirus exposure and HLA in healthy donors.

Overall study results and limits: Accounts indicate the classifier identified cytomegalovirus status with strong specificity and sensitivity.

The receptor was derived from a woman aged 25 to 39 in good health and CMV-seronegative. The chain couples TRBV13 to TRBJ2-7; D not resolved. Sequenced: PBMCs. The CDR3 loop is CASSLRALTPYEQYF. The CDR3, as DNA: TGTGCCAGCAGCTTACGCGCCTTAACCCCCTACGAGCAGTACTTC. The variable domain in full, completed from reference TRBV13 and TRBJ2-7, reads AAGVIQSPRHLIKEKRETATLKCYPIPRHDTVYWYQQGPGQDPQFLISFYEKMQSDKGSIPDRFSAQQFSDYHSELNMSSLELGDSALYFCASSLRALTPYEQYFGPGTRLTVT.